The rows below give T cell receptor beta chains drawn from one sample of a study of spatial heterogeneity in lung cancer. Each CDR3 protein gets one entry after TCRdb re-called the 5' RACE reads with MiXCR. Among roughly 26,000 distinct CDR3 sequences, approximately 5.6% were seen once, and the ten largest hold around 23%. Sequencing used PBMCs, obtained at follow-up. Every receptor here comes from a male donor with early-stage non-small cell lung cancer. The CDR3 runs from the conserved cysteine through the conserved F or W. The order of the fields is D gene, J gene, clone size, V gene, CDR3 protein, CDR3 DNA. A D gene is named only where the DNA matches it firmly. Size is omitted from some rows. Given values are once, few, many or a class for expanded clones.

-	TRBJ1-1	many	TRBV10-3	CAIRENTEAFF	TGTGCCATCAGGGAAAACACTGAAGCTTTCTTT
TRBD2	TRBJ2-3	many	TRBV13	CASSSTSGYYTDTQYF	TGTGCCAGCAGCTCGACTAGCGGATATTACACAGATACGCAGTATTTT
TRBD1	TRBJ2-2	-	TRBV7-9	CASSRQGARTGELFF	TGTGCCAGCAGCCGACAGGGGGCGAGGACCGGGGAGCTGTTTTTT
TRBD1	TRBJ1-1	many	TRBV5-1	CASSLRGQTEAFF	TGCGCCAGCAGCTTGAGGGGGCAGACTGAAGCTTTCTTT
-	TRBJ2-7	many	TRBV18	CASSPLADYEQYF	TGTGCCAGCTCACCACTCGCAGATTACGAGCAGTACTTC
-	TRBJ2-5	many	TRBV23-1	CASSPRKGQETQYF	TGCGCCAGCAGTCCCCGAAAGGGACAAGAGACCCAGTACTTC
TRBD1	TRBJ2-2	many	TRBV19	CASRRPTGGSPGELFF	TGTGCCAGCCGCCGGCCGACAGGGGGGTCTCCCGGGGAGCTGTTTTTT
TRBD1	TRBJ2-7	many	TRBV5-6	CASTVTGNEQYF	TGTGCCAGCACCGTGACAGGGAACGAGCAGTACTTC
TRBD1	TRBJ1-2	many	TRBV29-1	CTTSQGGYGYTF	TGCACCACGTCGCAGGGGGGCTATGGCTACACCTTC
TRBD2	TRBJ2-1	-	TRBV7-3	CASSLAGGLYNEQFF	TGTGCCAGCAGCCTAGCGGGAGGACTCTACAATGAGCAGTTCTTC
TRBD1	TRBJ2-1	many	TRBV11-2	CASSLGTVYNEQFF	TGTGCCAGCAGTTTGGGGACAGTCTACAATGAGCAGTTCTTC
-	TRBJ2-5	medium-sized	TRBV3-1	CASSPTAGQETQYF	TGTGCCAGCAGCCCGACGGCAGGGCAAGAGACCCAGTACTTC
-	TRBJ2-2	few	TRBV5-1	CASSSALADGELFF	TGCGCCAGCAGCTCCGCATTAGCGGACGGGGAGCTGTTTTTT
TRBD2	TRBJ2-3	-	TRBV12-3/TRBV12-4	CASTSPPGTITDTQYF	TGTGCCAGCACCTCCCCCCCCGGGACTATAACAGATACGCAGTATTTT
-	TRBJ2-5	-	TRBV7-9	CASSLAGPEGTQYF	TGTGCCAGCAGCTTGGCGGGCCCAGAGGGGACCCAGTACTTC
-	TRBJ2-7	many	TRBV29-1	CSVGQTRRF	TGCAGCGTCGGACAGACCCGTCGCTTC
-	TRBJ2-6	many	TRBV7-9	CASSSRDSGANVLTF	TGTGCCAGCAGCAGCAGGGATTCTGGGGCCAACGTCCTGACTTTC
TRBD1	TRBJ2-3	many	TRBV5-1	CASRSALGGDTQYF	TGCGCCAGCAGGTCCGCATTAGGGGGCGATACGCAGTATTTT
-	TRBJ2-7	many	TRBV20-1	CSARDFKGAYEQYF	TGCAGTGCGCGGGACTTCAAGGGGGCCTACGAGCAGTACTTC
-	TRBJ2-4	many	TRBV20-1	CSASPDRLDIQYF	TGCAGTGCTAGCCCCGACAGGTTAGACATTCAGTACTTC
TRBD1	TRBJ1-1	many	TRBV4-2	CASSQEPRQGMNTEAFF	TGTGCCAGCAGCCAAGAGCCTCGACAGGGGATGAACACTGAAGCTTTCTTT
TRBD1	TRBJ2-1	few	TRBV12-3/TRBV12-4	CASSPGTGLLQFF	TGTGCCAGCAGCCCCGGGACAGGGTTGCTGCAGTTCTTC
-	TRBJ1-3	many	TRBV19	CASSTPGQTSGNTIYF	TGTGCCAGTAGTACCCCAGGACAGACCTCTGGAAACACCATATATTTT
-	TRBJ1-5	many	TRBV7-6	CASSFFGRNQPQHF	TGTGCCAGCAGCTTCTTTGGGAGGAATCAGCCCCAGCATTTT
-	TRBJ2-1	many	TRBV6-2/TRBV6-3	CASSSGQFHNEQFF	TGTGCCAGCAGCTCGGGTCAGTTCCACAATGAGCAGTTCTTC
TRBD1	TRBJ1-6	many	TRBV3-1	CASSPRTGGYSPLHF	TGTGCCAGCAGCCCAAGGACAGGGGGATATTCACCCCTCCACTTT
TRBD2	TRBJ2-1	-	TRBV4-3	CVSSQEPTTSGRNNEQFF	TGCGTCAGCAGCCAAGAACCCACGACTAGCGGGAGAAACAATGAGCAGTTCTTC
-	TRBJ1-4	-	TRBV20-1	CSARDVQISNEKLFF	TGCAGTGCTAGAGATGTGCAGATATCGAATGAAAAACTGTTTTTT
-	TRBJ2-4	many	TRBV6-1	CASSLNRVAKNIQYF	TGTGCCAGCAGTTTAAACAGGGTAGCCAAAAACATTCAGTACTTC
-	TRBJ2-5	-	TRBV7-2	CASSLGPAQETQYF	TGTGCCAGCAGCTTAGGACCAGCGCAAGAGACCCAGTACTTC
-	TRBJ1-6	few	TRBV25-1	CASSETGYGSSPLHF	TGTGCCAGCAGTGAGACGGGATACGGGTCTTCACCCCTCCACTTT
-	TRBJ2-3	many	TRBV2	CASTSQGYTDTQYF	TGTGCCAGCACTAGTCAGGGTTACACAGATACGCAGTATTTT
-	TRBJ2-3	few	TRBV7-8	CASSLGPTDTQYF	TGTGCCAGCAGCTTGGGCCCGACAGATACGCAGTATTTT
TRBD1	TRBJ1-2	few	TRBV19	CASSTRRQGVKYGYTF	TGTGCCAGTAGTACCAGACGACAGGGGGTGAAATATGGCTACACCTTC
-	TRBJ2-7	-	TRBV5-1	CASSWEGQSYEQYF	TGCGCCAGCAGCTGGGAAGGACAGTCCTACGAGCAGTACTTC
TRBD1	TRBJ1-4	few	TRBV7-6	CASSDNRGLNEKLFF	TGTGCCAGCAGCGATAACAGGGGCCTTAATGAAAAACTGTTTTTT
TRBD1	TRBJ1-2	many	TRBV29-1	CSVAQGEGYTF	TGCAGCGTGGCCCAGGGGGAAGGCTACACCTTC
TRBD1	TRBJ1-5	many	TRBV10-3	CATGTDSNQPQHF	TGTGCCACCGGGACAGATAGCAATCAGCCCCAGCATTTT
-	TRBJ2-1	many	TRBV15	CATSPDLNNEQFF	TGTGCCACCAGCCCCGACTTGAACAATGAGCAGTTCTTC
-	TRBJ1-1	-	TRBV12-3/TRBV12-4	CASSSTDSQNTEAFF	TGTGCCAGCAGCTCTACGGACAGCCAGAACACTGAAGCTTTCTTT
-	TRBJ2-2	-	TRBV7-8	CASSLSRGLRELFF	TGTGCCAGCAGCCTTTCTCGGGGGCTCAGGGAGCTGTTTTTT
TRBD1	TRBJ1-5	many	TRBV30	CAWSVRGNQPQHF	TGTGCCTGGAGTGTCAGGGGGAATCAGCCCCAGCATTTT
TRBD2	TRBJ2-5	many	TRBV7-9	CASSLRGGLETQYF	TGTGCCAGCAGCTTGCGGGGGGGCCTTGAGACCCAGTACTTC
-	TRBJ2-5	many	TRBV29-1	CSVDGPVQETQYF	TGCAGCGTTGATGGGCCAGTTCAAGAGACCCAGTACTTC
-	TRBJ1-5	many	TRBV9	CAIRGSPGWSNQPQHF	TGTGCCATAAGGGGTTCCCCGGGGTGGAGCAATCAGCCCCAGCATTTT
-	TRBJ2-5	-	TRBV12-3/TRBV12-4	CASREQETQYF	TGTGCCAGCAGGGAACAAGAGACCCAGTACTTC
-	TRBJ2-3	many	TRBV28	CASKVSSTQYF	TGTGCCAGCAAGGTCTCCTCTACGCAGTATTTT
-	TRBJ2-3	many	TRBV7-8	CASSSRRITDTQYF	TGTGCCAGCAGCTCTCGACGGATCACAGATACGCAGTATTTT
TRBD1	TRBJ2-3	many	TRBV12-3/TRBV12-4	CASSPSASGGDTQYF	TGTGCCAGCAGCCCCAGCGCCTCAGGGGGAGATACGCAGTATTTT